The 9 T cell receptor beta chains given below trace back to one sample, sequenced in a study of pediatric ulcerative colitis. Data came from immunoSEQ multiplex PCR; TCRdb stores just in-frame clones and leaves some out. The data show some 25,000 clones, 55% to 85% seen once. The rectum was sampled with one to two pinch biopsies at colonoscopy. The material sequenced was gut tissue. These receptors all stem from a boy aged 5-17 years with severe ulcerative colitis.

The chain is built from TRBV6-1 and TRBJ2-7; 8 bases fit TRBD1. Germline V gene data show CDR1 as MNHNS and CDR2 as SASEGT. V dropped 0 bases and J dropped 3; count of bases not matched to a gene: 7. The CDR3 contains 16 residues. The CDR3 loop reads CASSEAHQGAIYEQYF. CDR3 DNA: TGTGCCAGCAGTGAAGCGCATCAGGGGGCTATCTACGAGCAGTACTTC.

CDR3 amino acids: CASSEGTGGLEQFF. In DNA form, the CDR3 reads TGTGCCAGCAGTGAAGGGACAGGGGGCTTAGAGCAGTTCTTC. The genes are TRBV6-1 and TRBJ2-1; 11 bases align to TRBD1. The J segment lost 10 bases and the V segment lost 1 base, leaving 3 bases of the junction unmatched. Per germline, CDR1 MNHNS and CDR2 SASEGT. This CDR3 is built from 14 residues.

This chain joins TRBV19 and TRBJ1-3; D is perhaps TRBD1 (5 bases). The CDR3 loop spans 14 amino acids. V lost 5 bases and J 4 bases, leaving 12 bases between the germline ends. Per the germline V gene, CDR1 is LNHDA and CDR2 is SQIVND (reference sequence). The CDR3 reads CASSVMKGGNTIYF. The CDR3 nucleotides are TGTGCCAGTAGTGTGATGAAGGGGGGAAACACCATATATTTT. The full variable domain, its missing parts supplied by reference TRBV19 and TRBJ1-3, is DGGITQSPKYLFRKEGQNVTLSCEQNLNHDAMYWYRQDPGQGLRLIYYSQIVNDFQKGDIAEGYSVSREKKESFPLTVTSAQKNPTAFYLCASSVMKGGNTIYFGEGSWLTVV.

The chain joins TRBV30 to TRBJ2-1; D uncertain. The CDR3 runs 13 residues. The germline gives CDR1 GTSNPN, CDR2 SVGIG (reference sequence). Trimming cost V 0 bases and J 4 bases, with 7 bases left between them. CDR3 sequence (DNA): TGTGCCTGGAGTGTGGACGGTTACAATGAGCAGTTCTTC. It translates to CAWSVDGYNEQFF. Supplemented by reference TRBV30 and TRBJ2-1, the full variable domain reads SQTIHQWPATLVQPVGSPLSLECTVEGTSNPNLYWYRQAAGRGLQLLFYSVGIGQISSEVPQNLSASRPQDRQFILSSKKLLLSDSGFYLCAWSVDGYNEQFFGPGTRLTVL.

The chain carries TRBV5-6 and TRBJ2-1, with 8 nucleotides matching TRBD2. Germline assignment: CDR1 SGHDT and CDR2 YYEEEE. Trimming removed 2 bases from V and 12 bases from J; junction bases left unmatched: 4. CDR3 length: 12 amino acids. In nucleotides, the CDR3 is TGTGCCAGCAGCTTTACGAGCGGGGGGCAGTTCTTC. It translates to CASSFTSGGQFF.

Within the sample, this clone is medium-sized. The rearrangement links TRBV6-1 to TRBJ1-5; TRBD1 is a possible D gene (6 bases). Germline values: CDR1 MNHNS, CDR2 SASEGT. The CDR3 sequence is 17 residues long. The ends were cut back, 3 bases at V and 5 bases at J, with 20 bases in the middle. CDR3 in DNA: TGTGCCAGCAGTGACGAGGTTCGGGGGCGTAAGGATCAGCCCCAGCATTTT. It encodes CASSDEVRGRKDQPQHF.

V and J are TRBV20-1 and TRBJ2-7; D unresolved. The germline V gene has CDR1 DFQATT and CDR2 SNEGSKA (reference sequence). Trimming left V 6 bases short and J 4 bases short, with 10 bases between. CDR3 length: 11 amino acids. The CDR3 sequence is CSASSWYEQYF. Written as DNA, the CDR3 is TGCAGTGCCTCGTCGTGGTACGAGCAGTACTTC.

This clone was found a few times. The chain is built from TRBV5-1 and TRBJ2-7; no clear D. CDR3 length: 14 amino acids. V lost 0 bases and J lost 2, with 9 bases in between. CDR1 and CDR2 (germline): SGHRS, YFSETQ. This CDR3 is CASSLGVPAYEQYF. The CDR3 coding sequence is TGCGCCAGCAGCTTGGGTGTCCCCGCCTACGAGCAGTACTTC. The variable domain in full, with the rest retrieved from reference TRBV5-1 and TRBJ2-7, is KAGVTQTPRYLIKTRGQQVTLSCSPISGHRSVSWYQQTPGQGLQFLFEYFSETQRNKGNFPGRFSGRQFSNSRSEMNVSTLELGDSALYLCASSLGVPAYEQYFGPGTRLTVT.

For this clone: It is likely a read error, because the conserved phenylalanine at the end of the CDR3 is missing. It is unclear where the CDR3 begins or ends on the DNA, so no DNA is shown, and the CDR3 is as TCRdb lists it. The rearrangement joins TRBV11-3 to TRBJ1-2. 10 amino acids form the CDR3, both terminal residues included. Germline V lookup: CDR1 SGHNT, CDR2 YENEEA. The CDR3 protein is CASSFSHLFS.